This T cell receptor (beta chain) was found in a study of Ad26.COV2.S vaccination and SARS-CoV-2 variants. Study overall: Donor was assigned to the Ad26.COV2.S arm of trial COV1001. Study results and limitations: Individuals receiving vaccine had higher spike-specific TCR breadth than placebo recipients did. Non-spike TCR breadth did not differ much between vaccine and placebo recipients.

Treatment indicated: around 19 received Ad26.COV2.S at low or high dose, single or two shots; about 5 received placebo; per-sample allocation not given. Samples analyzed were those drawn on day 63 after the first vaccine or placebo injection. Comment on this clone: The antigen remains unidentified.

Data came from immunoSEQ multiplex PCR; TCRdb stores just in-frame clones and leaves some out. The sample shows a few hundred thousand clones, around 90% of them seen only once. The sequences come from peripheral blood, collected in a trial of Ad26.COV2.S vaccine versus placebo. This receptor was obtained from a person between 18 and 60 years old who received the Ad26.COV2.S COVID-19 vaccine or a placebo.

CDR3 DNA: TGTGCCAGCAGCCGGGACTTAGTCGACAATGAGCAGTTCTTC. Translation: CASSRDLVDNEQFF. This chain joins TRBV5-4 and TRBJ2-1, with a possible D match to TRBD2 (6 bases). V lost 4 bases to trimming and J lost 5 bases, with 13 bases between them. Germline assignment: CDR1 SGHNT and CDR2 YYREEE (reference sequence). There are 14 residues in the CDR3.